Each of the 30 T cell receptor beta chains below was sequenced from the same sample in a study of cytomegalovirus exposure and HLA in healthy donors. Data came from immunoSEQ multiplex PCR; TCRdb stores just in-frame clones and leaves some out. This sample has fewer than 350,000 clones, with around 89% found just once. Material: PBMCs. The source is a woman aged 18-29 years in good health and CMV-seronegative.

The chain combines TRBV9 with TRBJ1-2; 10 nucleotides line up with TRBD1. The junction had 9 bases not matched to a gene; V was cut back by 2 bases and J by 8 bases. Germline CDR1 SGDLS, CDR2 YYNGEE. The CDR3 is 15 amino acids. CDR3 in amino acids: CASSVASGTGDGYTF. In DNA, the CDR3 is TGTGCCAGCAGCGTCGCATCCGGGACAGGGGACGGCTACACCTTC.

This chain uses TRBV7-9 with TRBJ2-7, with 11 bases identical to TRBD1. The CDR3 consists of 16 residues. The V segment lost 0 bases and the J segment 2 bases; nucleotides outside the gene matches: 3. In germline, CDR1 is SEHNR, CDR2 FQNEAQ (reference sequence). The CDR3 sequence is CASSLAPGQGAYEQYF. The CDR3 region has the DNA TGTGCCAGCAGCTTAGCACCGGGACAGGGGGCCTACGAGCAGTACTTC.

This chain uses TRBV10-3 with TRBJ2-7, with D possibly being TRBD2 (6 bases). The CDR3 has 15 amino acids. Trimming pared 0 bases from V and 3 bases from J, leaving 12 bases between. Germline CDR1 is ENHRY and CDR2 is SYGVKD. The CDR3 region is CAISESGGTNYEQYF. CDR3 bases: TGTGCCATCAGTGAGTCCGGCGGGACGAACTACGAGCAGTACTTC.

This chain connects TRBV7-3 to TRBJ1-2; TRBD1 might be the D (5 bases). Deletions cut 5 bases from V and 8 bases from J, with 15 bases between. Germline-derived CDR1 and CDR2 are SGHTA and FQGTGA. The CDR3 is made up of 13 amino acids. The CDR3 spells CASSGRGGRGYTF. CDR3 DNA sequence: TGTGCCAGCAGCGGCCGCGGGGGGAGAGGCTACACCTTC. Complete variable domain (other parts from reference TRBV7-3 and TRBJ1-2): GAGVSQTPSNKVTEKGKYVELRCDPISGHTALYWYRQSLGQGPEFLIYFQGTGAADDSGLPNDRFFAVRPEGSVSTLKIQRTERGDSAVYLCASSGRGGRGYTFGSGTRLTVV.

The chain uses TRBV4-1 and TRBJ2-6; no reliable D call. There are 15 residues in the CDR3. V shed 0 bases and J shed 9 bases, with 12 bases lying between them. Germline V lookup: CDR1 MGHRA, CDR2 YSYEKL. The DNA of the CDR3 is TGCGCCAGCAGCCAAGACCACGGGTGGGTCAACGTCCTGACTTTC. Translation gives CASSQDHGWVNVLTF.

The CDR3 here is CASSLSEEETQYF. The CDR3, as DNA: TGTGCCAGCAGTTTGTCCGAGGAAGAGACCCAGTACTTC. The chain uses TRBV28 and TRBJ2-5; D not resolved. Germline V gives CDR1 MDHEN, CDR2 SYDVKM. The V end lost 3 bases, the J end lost 3 bases, and 8 bases lay between the germline ends. This CDR3 region has 13 residues.

This chain uses TRBV29-1 with TRBJ2-7; TRBD2 aligns across 10 bases. The germline V gene has CDR1 SQVTM and CDR2 ANQGSEA. V trimming: 2 bases; J trimming: 0 bases; junction bases outside the gene matches: 7. This CDR3 comprises 16 residues. This CDR3 reads CSVETLAGPASYEQYF. For the CDR3, the DNA is TGCAGCGTTGAAACACTAGCGGGGCCCGCCTCCTACGAGCAGTACTTC.

The gene calls are TRBV30 and TRBJ2-2; 8 nucleotides line up with TRBD2. The CDR3 is 15 residues long. J lost 0 bases, V lost 5 bases, and 5 bases had no gene match. The germline V gene has CDR1 GTSNPN and CDR2 SVGIG (reference sequence). CDR3 DNA sequence: TGTGCCTGGTGGGCAGCGGGAGCGAACACCGGGGAGCTGTTTTTT. Its protein product is CAWWAAGANTGELFF.

V usage is TRBV11-2 and J usage is TRBJ2-7; D may be TRBD1 (6 bases). This CDR3 spans 11 amino acids. V shed 5 bases and J shed 7 bases, with 9 bases lying between them. CDR1 is SGHAT and CDR2 is FQNNGV in the germline V gene. The CDR3 sequence is CASSITGEQYF. DNA of the CDR3: TGTGCCAGCAGCATAACAGGGGAGCAGTACTTC.

This clone was picked up one time. This chain uses TRBV2 with TRBJ1-1; perhaps TRBD1 as D (6 bases). Germline values: CDR1 SNHLY, CDR2 FYNNEI. V was cut by 11 bases and J by 10 bases, with 14 bases left in between. The CDR3 extends over 10 amino acids. The DNA of the CDR3 is TGTGCCTATTTGGGCAGGGGAGCTTTCTTT. It translates to CAYLGRGAFF.

CDR3 residues: CASSYSHSSTDTQYF. DNA for the CDR3: TGTGCCAGCAGTTACTCCCATAGCTCCACAGATACGCAGTATTTT. This chain uses TRBV6-5 with TRBJ2-3; no definite D call. Trimming took off 0 bases at V and 2 bases at J, with 9 bases between the two ends. The CDR3 extends over 15 amino acids. CDR1 is MNHEY, CDR2 SVGAGI, per germline.

The chain is built from TRBV2 and TRBJ1-2; 8 positions agree with TRBD1. CDR3 size: 16 residues. Germline lookup yields CDR1 SNHLY and CDR2 FYNNEI. V lost 8 bases, J lost 4 bases, and 15 bases stayed unmatched. CDR3 in DNA: TGTGCCAGCTGGATAGGACAGGGAACTGTAGGCTATGGCTACACCTTC. Amino acid sequence: CASWIGQGTVGYGYTF. Full variable domain (rest looked up from reference TRBV2 and TRBJ1-2): EPEVTQTPSHQVTQMGQEVILRCVPISNHLYFYWYRQILGQKVEFLVSFYNNEISEKSEIFDDQFSVERPDGSNFTLKIRSTKLEDSAMYFCASWIGQGTVGYGYTFGSGTRLTVV.

The chain carries TRBV28 and TRBJ2-1; 12 bases align to TRBD2. J lost 8 bases, V lost 5 bases, and 7 bases had no gene match. This CDR3 has 15 residues. Germline V gives CDR1 MDHEN, CDR2 SYDVKM. For the CDR3, the DNA is TGTGCCAGCAGTCCTGCTAGCGGGAGGGCCGATGAGCAGTTCTTC. This gives the protein CASSPASGRADEQFF.

CDR3 amino acids: CASSLGVGGAGDTQYF. The CDR3 DNA follows: TGTGCCAGCAGCTTGGGGGTTGGCGGGGCAGGAGATACGCAGTATTTT. V gene TRBV5-6 combines with J gene TRBJ2-3; perhaps TRBD2 as D (6 bases). Per germline, CDR1 SGHDT and CDR2 YYEEEE. V lost 0 bases, J lost 5 bases, and 16 bases lay in between. The CDR3 consists of 16 residues. The whole variable domain, filled in from reference TRBV5-6 and TRBJ2-3, reads DAGVTQSPTHLIKTRGQQVTLRCSPKSGHDTVSWYQQALGQGPQFIFQYYEEEERQRGNFPDRFSGHQFPNYSSELNVNALLLGDSALYLCASSLGVGGAGDTQYFGPGTRLTVL.

V is TRBV6-5 and J is TRBJ1-5; TRBD1 might be the D (5 bases). CDR1 is MNHEY and CDR2 is SVGAGI in the germline V gene. This CDR3 is 16 amino acids long. V dropped 6 bases and J dropped 6 bases, with 21 bases sitting between them. The CDR3 reads CASRYLGAEWGQPQHF. The CDR3 bases are TGTGCCAGCAGATACCTAGGGGCGGAGTGGGGTCAGCCCCAGCATTTT.

This chain links TRBV5-1 with TRBJ2-1; possible D gene TRBD2, 5 bases. The CDR3 is 17 residues long. CDR1 is SGHRS and CDR2 is YFSETQ in the germline V gene. V lost 0 bases and J lost 6, with 19 bases in between. The CDR3 sequence: CASSLGLAALRGNEQFF. The CDR3 region has the DNA TGCGCCAGCAGCTTGGGGCTAGCCGCCCTCCGGGGCAATGAGCAGTTCTTC.

V usage is TRBV6-1 and J usage is TRBJ1-5; a possible D gene is TRBD1 (5 bases). V lost 7 bases and J lost 2, with 15 bases in between. Germline values: CDR1 MNHNS, CDR2 SASEGT. The CDR3 consists of 15 residues. For the CDR3, the DNA is TGTGCCAGCAACAGCGGGGGGTATGGCAATCAGCCCCAGCATTTT. This translates into CASNSGGYGNQPQHF.

V usage is TRBV2 and J usage is TRBJ1-3; the D gene is possibly TRBD1 (5 bases). Looked up from germline, CDR1 is SNHLY and CDR2 is FYNNEI. V lost 8 bases and J 0 bases, leaving 14 bases between the germline ends. CDR3 length: 15 amino acids. CDR3 DNA sequence: TGTGCCAGCGATAGCAAGGACACCTCTGGAAACACCATATATTTT. Residues: CASDSKDTSGNTIYF.

This chain links TRBV5-1 with TRBJ2-3; possible D gene TRBD2, 6 bases. CDR1 and CDR2 from the germline V gene are SGHRS and YFSETQ. This CDR3 has 15 residues. V was cut by 1 base and J by 2 bases, with 11 bases left in between. The CDR3 nucleotides are TGCGCCAGCAGCTTGAGTCGCGGGGTCACAGATACGCAGTATTTT. It encodes CASSLSRGVTDTQYF.

V is TRBV11-3 and J is TRBJ2-5; 11 bases are a match to TRBD1. Per germline, CDR1 SGHNT and CDR2 YENEEA. The CDR3 runs 13 residues. The V segment lost 4 bases and the J segment 11 bases; nucleotides outside the gene matches: 6. The CDR3 DNA is TGTGCCAGCAGCTCCGGACAGGGGGCGAAACAGTACTTC. Translation: CASSSGQGAKQYF.

The V and J genes are TRBV28 and TRBJ1-1; unclear D gene. The CDR3 length is 15 residues. The germline V and J ends were trimmed by 1 base and 2 bases, with 11 bases remaining between them. Germline lookup yields CDR1 MDHEN and CDR2 SYDVKM. The CDR3 DNA is TGTGCCAGCAGTTTATTGACTGTTCTTAACACTGAAGCTTTCTTT. Amino acid sequence: CASSLLTVLNTEAFF.

The chain recombines TRBV19 with TRBJ2-5; D is perhaps TRBD2 (7 bases). CDR3 length equals 14 residues. The V gene's germline CDR1 is LNHDA and CDR2 SQIVND (reference sequence). Trimming left V 6 bases short and J 4 bases short, with 15 bases between. CDR3 sequence: CASRGGARGETQYF. Written as DNA, the CDR3 is TGTGCCAGTAGGGGGGGGGCGCGCGGAGAGACCCAGTACTTC.

Only a few counts were recorded for this clone. The chain joins TRBV19 to TRBJ1-1; no definite D call. Germline V gene lookup returns CDR1 LNHDA and CDR2 SQIVND (reference sequence). CDR3 length: 15 residues. V lost 8 bases and J 5 bases, leaving 21 bases between the germline ends. The CDR3 DNA sequence: TGTGCCAGTGAGTTTGAGGGAGGCGGAAGAACTGAAGCTTTCTTT. This codes for CASEFEGGGRTEAFF.

The gene calls are TRBV5-1 and TRBJ1-4, with D perhaps TRBD1 (5 bases). Germline V CDR1 and CDR2: SGHRS, YFSETQ. V was cut by 4 bases and J by 3 bases, with 10 bases left in between. This CDR3 region has 14 residues. CDR3: CASSPDTSNEKLFF. The DNA for the CDR3 is TGCGCCAGCAGCCCGGACACTTCTAATGAAAAACTGTTTTTT.

The rearrangement joins TRBV15 to TRBJ2-5; no firm D call. The CDR3 extends over 15 amino acids. Trimming cost V 0 bases and J 2 bases, with 10 bases left between them. From germline, CDR1 is LNHNV and CDR2 YYDKDF (reference sequence). The CDR3 region is CATSRDHGVQETQYF. CDR3 DNA: TGTGCCACCAGCAGAGATCACGGAGTACAAGAGACCCAGTACTTC.

The chain employs TRBV4-2 and TRBJ1-1; D uncertain. CDR3 length equals 14 residues. Germline CDR1 reads LGHNA; CDR2 reads YNFKEQ. The germline V and J ends were trimmed by 2 bases and 5 bases, with 12 bases remaining between them. CDR3 loop: CASSQKQSGTEAFF. The DNA for the CDR3 is TGTGCCAGCAGCCAAAAACAGAGCGGAACTGAAGCTTTCTTT.

This clone was counted between two and nine times. Within the sample, other DNA sequences also encode this same CDR3. The chain recombines TRBV5-6 with TRBJ1-5; D ambiguous. V was trimmed by 0 bases and J by 1 base, leaving 8 bases between them. CDR3 length: 15 residues. Germline CDR1 is SGHDT and CDR2 is YYEEEE. CDR3 in DNA: TGTGCCAGCAGCTTGGCGGGTGGGAGCAATCAGCCCCAGCATTTT. This codes for CASSLAGGSNQPQHF.

The CDR3 coding sequence is TGTGCCAGCAGTTTGGAGGGACTAGCGGGAGATTACGAGCAGTACTTC. Translation: CASSLEGLAGDYEQYF. The rearrangement uses TRBV27 and TRBJ2-7; 14 nucleotides agree with TRBD2. The CDR3 has 16 residues. The V and J ends lost 3 bases and 4 bases, in that order; junction bases with no gene match: 5. From germline, CDR1 is MNHEY and CDR2 SMNVEV (reference sequence).

V is TRBV19 and J is TRBJ1-1; tentatively, D is TRBD1 (5 bases). Trimming pared 3 bases from V and 7 bases from J, leaving 15 bases between. This CDR3 has 14 residues. In germline, CDR1 is LNHDA, CDR2 SQIVND (reference sequence). Here the CDR3 DNA reads TGTGCCAGTAGTATGGGGCAGGCCACAAATGAAGCTTTCTTT. Protein: CASSMGQATNEAFF.

The V call is TRBV28, the J call TRBJ1-1; unclear D gene. Germline V lookup: CDR1 MDHEN, CDR2 SYDVKM. V was trimmed by 2 bases and J by 11 bases, leaving 12 bases between them. This CDR3 is built from 12 residues. CDR3 DNA: TGTGCCAGCAGTTTAGAGGCCGCCCGGGCTTTCTTT. Its translation is CASSLEAARAFF.